This TCR beta chain was captured in a study of shared clonotypes between healthy human individuals. About this clone itself: This sample also contains other DNA sequences that code for the same CDR3.

The donors, healthy adults who were HIV-negative, had experienced no recent acute infections or vaccinations. The split of CD4+ cells yielded CD45RA+ naive and CD45RA-negative memory subsets. Sequenced by immunoSEQ multiplex PCR; TCRdb stores in-frame clones only, minus some. The sample has a few million clones, roughly 93% seen once. This CDR3 contains 13 residues. CDR1 is MGHRA, CDR2 YSYEKL, per germline. The germline V and J ends were trimmed by 0 bases and 6 bases, with 7 bases remaining between them. The TCR originated in a man aged 18 to 29 in good health. Some clones in this sample may be carry-over from other donors' samples. The sequenced sample was naive CD4+ T cells from PBMCs. The subset here: CD45RA+ positively selected. The chain combines TRBV4-1 with TRBJ2-3; D call uncertain. This CDR3 is CASSQDRGDTQYF. The CDR3 DNA is TGCGCCAGCAGCCAAGATCGAGGTGATACGCAGTATTTT.